The table lists the clone carrying this T cell receptor beta chain with a few counts. This sample is drawn from a study of T-cell memory formation after mild COVID-19. TCRdb redid the calling of the 5' RACE reads with MiXCR, one entry per CDR3 protein. The table has under 300,000 distinct CDR3 sequences, 7% to 10% seen once. This CDR3 has 18 residues. Germline V gene lookup returns CDR1 LGHNA and CDR2 YNFKEQ. J was trimmed by 5 bases and V by 2 bases; bases with no gene match: 6. The chain recombines TRBV4-2 with TRBJ2-1; TRBD2 aligns across 16 bases. Sequenced: PBMCs or a T cell subset sorted from them (not recorded which). This TCR was recovered from a man younger than 35 who had mild COVID-19 (a few samples of this study predate the infection). Cell type and time point are not known. The CDR3, as DNA: TGTGCCAGCAGCCAACAACCCGGGACTAGCGGGGGGGACAATGAGCAGTTCTTC. Amino acid sequence: CASSQQPGTSGGDNEQFF.